This TCR beta chain was documented in a study of OX40 agonist ivuxolimab in advanced cancers. Assay: immunoSEQ multiplex PCR; the TCRdb copy retains only in-frame clones and omits some. Of tens of thousands of clones detected, approximately 81% appear once; the ten largest clones hold around 4.3%. Points on this clone: Its antigen is unknown.

Whole-study results and caveats: Clonal expansion by week 6 occurred in CD4+ and CD8+ blood T cells (at 0.1 to 3.0 mg/kg). The work left the antigen specificity of expanded peripheral T cells undetermined.

Trimming left V 6 bases short and J 0 bases short, with 21 bases between. CDR3 size: 18 residues. Germline assignment: CDR1 LGHNT and CDR2 FRNRAP. This sequence originates from an adult with an advanced solid tumor such as melanoma, head and neck, liver or kidney cancer. The material sequenced was CD4+ or CD8+ T cells sorted from blood, taken in a trial of the OX40 agonist ivuxolimab. J is TRBJ1-5 and V is TRBV12-5; no reliable D call. The CDR3 sequence: CASGSIDTAPYSNQPQHF. For the CDR3, the DNA is TGTGCTAGTGGGTCAATCGACACTGCCCCTTATAGCAATCAGCCCCAGCATTTT.